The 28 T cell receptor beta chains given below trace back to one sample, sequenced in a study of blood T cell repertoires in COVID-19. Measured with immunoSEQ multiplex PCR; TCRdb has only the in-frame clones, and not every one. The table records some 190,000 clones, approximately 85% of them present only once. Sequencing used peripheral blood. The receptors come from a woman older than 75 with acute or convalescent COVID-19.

The CDR3: CASSWTSGTSSYNEQFF. The CDR3 nucleotides read TGTGCCAGCAGTTGGACTAGCGGGACCAGCTCCTACAATGAGCAGTTCTTC. The chain couples TRBV6-2 or TRBV6-3 to TRBJ2-1, with 12 bases identical to TRBD2. Trimming took 4 bases from V and 0 from J; bases not matched to a gene: 4. The CDR3 consists of 17 residues. Germline V gene lookup returns CDR1 MNHEY and CDR2 SVGEGT.

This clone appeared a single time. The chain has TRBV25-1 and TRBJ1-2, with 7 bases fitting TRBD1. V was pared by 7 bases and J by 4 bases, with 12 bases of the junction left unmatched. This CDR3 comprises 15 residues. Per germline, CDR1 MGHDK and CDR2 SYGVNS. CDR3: CASTKTGWGIYGYTF. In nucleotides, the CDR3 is TGTGCCAGCACTAAGACAGGGTGGGGGATCTATGGCTACACCTTC.

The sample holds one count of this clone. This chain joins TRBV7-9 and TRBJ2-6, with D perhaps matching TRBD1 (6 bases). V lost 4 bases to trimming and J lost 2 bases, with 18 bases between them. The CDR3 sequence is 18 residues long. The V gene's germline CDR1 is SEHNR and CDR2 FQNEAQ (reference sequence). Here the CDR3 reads CASSYPRWAGAGANVLTF. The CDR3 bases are TGTGCCAGCAGCTACCCCCGTTGGGCAGGGGCTGGGGCCAACGTCCTGACTTTC.

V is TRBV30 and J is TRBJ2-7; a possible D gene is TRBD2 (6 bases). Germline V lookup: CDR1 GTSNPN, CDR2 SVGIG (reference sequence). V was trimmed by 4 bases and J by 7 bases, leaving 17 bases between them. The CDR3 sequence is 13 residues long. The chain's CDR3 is CAWNSGREREQYF. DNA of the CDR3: TGTGCCTGGAATTCGGGGCGGGAACGGGAGCAGTACTTC.

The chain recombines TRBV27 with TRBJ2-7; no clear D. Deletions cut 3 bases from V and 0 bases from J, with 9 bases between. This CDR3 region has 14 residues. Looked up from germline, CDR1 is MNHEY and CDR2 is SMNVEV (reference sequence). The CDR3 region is CASSLAERSYEQYF. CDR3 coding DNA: TGTGCCAGCAGTTTGGCGGAACGCTCCTACGAGCAGTACTTC.

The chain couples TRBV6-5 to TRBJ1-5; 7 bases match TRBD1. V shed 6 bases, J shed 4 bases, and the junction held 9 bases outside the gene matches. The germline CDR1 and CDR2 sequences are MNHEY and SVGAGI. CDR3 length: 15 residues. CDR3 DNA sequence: TGTGCCAGCAGCCGGGATGACAGGGAAAATCAGCCCCAGCATTTT. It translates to CASSRDDRENQPQHF.

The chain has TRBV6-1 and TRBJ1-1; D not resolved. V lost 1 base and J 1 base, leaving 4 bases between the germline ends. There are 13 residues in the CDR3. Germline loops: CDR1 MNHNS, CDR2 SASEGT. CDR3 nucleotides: TGTGCCAGCAGTGAAGTCCAGAACACTGAAGCTTTCTTT. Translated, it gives CASSEVQNTEAFF.

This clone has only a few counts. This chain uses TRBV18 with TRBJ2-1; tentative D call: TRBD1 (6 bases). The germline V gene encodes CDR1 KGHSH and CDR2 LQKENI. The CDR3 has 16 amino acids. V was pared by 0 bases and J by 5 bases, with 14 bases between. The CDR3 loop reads CASSPPQGRKDNEQFF. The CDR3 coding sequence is TGTGCCAGCTCACCACCCCAGGGGCGGAAAGACAATGAGCAGTTCTTC.

DNA of the CDR3: TGCGCCAGCAGCTCTCGGACAGGGGCTATGGATGAGCAGTTCTTC. It is translated as CASSSRTGAMDEQFF. V usage is TRBV5-1 and J usage is TRBJ2-1, with 9 bases fitting TRBD1. CDR1 and CDR2 (germline): SGHRS, YFSETQ. Trimming at V came to 3 bases and at J to 8 bases, leaving 9 bases not matched to a gene. The length of the CDR3 is 15 residues.

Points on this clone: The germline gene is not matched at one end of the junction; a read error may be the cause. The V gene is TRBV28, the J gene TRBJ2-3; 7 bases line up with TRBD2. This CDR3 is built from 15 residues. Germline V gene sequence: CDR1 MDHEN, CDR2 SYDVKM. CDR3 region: CASSLSSGYTDTQYF. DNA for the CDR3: TGTGCCAGCAGCTTATCTAGCGGCTACACAGATACGCAGTATTTT.

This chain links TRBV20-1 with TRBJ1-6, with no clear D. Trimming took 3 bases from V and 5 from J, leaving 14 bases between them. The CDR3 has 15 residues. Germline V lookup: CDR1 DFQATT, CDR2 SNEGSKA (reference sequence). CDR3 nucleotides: TGCAGTGCTAGTCTTAGCAACTACGATAATTCACCCCTCCACTTT. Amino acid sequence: CSASLSNYDNSPLHF.

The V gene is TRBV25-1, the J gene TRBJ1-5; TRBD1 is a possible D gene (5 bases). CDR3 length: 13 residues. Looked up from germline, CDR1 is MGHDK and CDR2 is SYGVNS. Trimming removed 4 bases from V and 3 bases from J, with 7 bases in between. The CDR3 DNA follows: TGTGCCAGCAGTGCAGGGCTCAATCAGCCCCAGCATTTT. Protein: CASSAGLNQPQHF.

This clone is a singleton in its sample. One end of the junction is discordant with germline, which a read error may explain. CDR3 sequence reads: CASSLGGSVDNEQFF. The CDR3 DNA sequence: TGTGCTAGCAGCTTGGGCGGGAGTGTCGACAATGAGCAGTTCTTC. J is TRBJ2-1 and V is TRBV7-7; 7 nucleotides line up with TRBD2. The germline gives CDR1 SSHAT, CDR2 FNYEAQ (reference sequence). The CDR3 has 15 amino acids.

The DNA of the CDR3 is TGTGCCAGCAGTCGACAGATAAACACTGAAGCTTTCTTT. Translated, it gives CASSRQINTEAFF. This chain joins TRBV12-3 or TRBV12-4 and TRBJ1-1; D might be TRBD1 (5 bases). V shed 5 bases and J shed 2 bases, with 9 bases lying between them. The CDR3 consists of 13 residues.

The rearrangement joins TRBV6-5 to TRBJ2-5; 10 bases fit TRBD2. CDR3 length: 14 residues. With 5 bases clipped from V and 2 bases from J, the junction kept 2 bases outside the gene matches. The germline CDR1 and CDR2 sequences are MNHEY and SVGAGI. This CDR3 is CASSKLAGQETQYF. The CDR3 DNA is TGTGCCAGCAGTAAACTAGCGGGACAAGAGACCCAGTACTTC.

The CDR3 DNA reads TGCAGCACCCATTACCGGCAGGATGGCTACACCTTC. Protein: CSTHYRQDGYTF. V is TRBV29-1 and J is TRBJ1-2; D gene ambiguous. The V and J ends lost 8 bases and 6 bases respectively, with 16 bases between them. The germline gives CDR1 SQVTM, CDR2 ANQGSEA. The CDR3 loop spans 12 amino acids.

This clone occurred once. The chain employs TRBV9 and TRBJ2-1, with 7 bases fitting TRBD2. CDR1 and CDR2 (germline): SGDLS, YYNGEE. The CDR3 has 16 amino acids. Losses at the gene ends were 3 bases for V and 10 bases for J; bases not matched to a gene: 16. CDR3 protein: CASSETGTKGILEQFF. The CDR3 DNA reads TGTGCCAGCAGCGAGACCGGGACTAAGGGAATATTGGAGCAGTTCTTC.

The CDR3 spells CASSPIRQGDDYTF. The CDR3 DNA reads as TGTGCCAGCTCACCTATACGACAGGGGGACGACTACACCTTC. The chain has TRBV18 and TRBJ1-2; 9 bases are shared with TRBD1. Germline trimming cut 3 bases from V and 10 bases from J; bases unmatched to any gene: 9. CDR1 and CDR2 (germline): KGHSH, LQKENI. CDR3 length: 14 amino acids.

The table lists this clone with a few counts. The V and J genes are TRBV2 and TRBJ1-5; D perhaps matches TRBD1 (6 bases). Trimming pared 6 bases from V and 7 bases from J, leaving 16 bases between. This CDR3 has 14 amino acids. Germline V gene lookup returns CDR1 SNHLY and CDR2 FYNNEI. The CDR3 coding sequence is TGTGCCAGCAGCCCCGGACAGACCAGGCAGCCCCAGCATTTT. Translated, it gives CASSPGQTRQPQHF.

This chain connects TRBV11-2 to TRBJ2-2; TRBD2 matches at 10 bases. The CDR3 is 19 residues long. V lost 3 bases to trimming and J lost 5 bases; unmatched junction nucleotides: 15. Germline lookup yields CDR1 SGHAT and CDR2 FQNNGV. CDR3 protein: CASSFLVPSSGRYTGELFF. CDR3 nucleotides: TGTGCCAGCAGCTTTCTTGTCCCCTCTAGCGGGAGATATACCGGGGAGCTGTTTTTT.

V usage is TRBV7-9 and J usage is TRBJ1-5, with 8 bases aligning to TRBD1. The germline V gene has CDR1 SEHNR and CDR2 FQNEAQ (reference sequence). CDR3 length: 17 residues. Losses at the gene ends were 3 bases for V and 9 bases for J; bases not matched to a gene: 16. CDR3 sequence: CASSLTPPTGDSAPQHF. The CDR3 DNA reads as TGTGCCAGCAGCTTGACCCCGCCGACAGGGGATAGTGCGCCCCAGCATTTT.

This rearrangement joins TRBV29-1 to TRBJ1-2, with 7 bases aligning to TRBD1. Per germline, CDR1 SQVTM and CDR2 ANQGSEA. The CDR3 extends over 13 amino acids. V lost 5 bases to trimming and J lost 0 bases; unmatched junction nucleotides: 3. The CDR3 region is CSVNDRANYGYTF. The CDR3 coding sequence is TGCAGCGTTAATGACAGGGCTAACTATGGCTACACCTTC.

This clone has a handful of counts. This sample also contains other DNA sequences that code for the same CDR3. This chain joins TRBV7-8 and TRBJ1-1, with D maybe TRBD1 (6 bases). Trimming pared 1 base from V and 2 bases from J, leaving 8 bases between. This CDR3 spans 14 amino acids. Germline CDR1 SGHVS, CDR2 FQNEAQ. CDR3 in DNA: TGTGCCAGCAGCTTAGTAGGGGGAAACACTGAAGCTTTCTTT. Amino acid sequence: CASSLVGGNTEAFF.

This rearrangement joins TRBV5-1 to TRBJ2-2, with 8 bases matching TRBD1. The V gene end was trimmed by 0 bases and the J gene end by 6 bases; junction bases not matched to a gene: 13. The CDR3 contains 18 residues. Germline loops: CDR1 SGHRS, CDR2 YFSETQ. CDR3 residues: CASSLALMDRVVPGELFF. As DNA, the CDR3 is TGCGCCAGCAGCTTGGCTCTTATGGACAGGGTTGTTCCCGGGGAGCTGTTTTTT.

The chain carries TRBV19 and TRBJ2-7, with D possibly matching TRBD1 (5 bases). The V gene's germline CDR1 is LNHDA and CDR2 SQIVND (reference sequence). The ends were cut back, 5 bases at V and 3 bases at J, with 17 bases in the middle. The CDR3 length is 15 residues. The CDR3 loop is CASSAAGSYIYEQYF. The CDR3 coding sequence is TGTGCCAGTAGTGCGGCAGGGTCTTATATCTACGAGCAGTACTTC.

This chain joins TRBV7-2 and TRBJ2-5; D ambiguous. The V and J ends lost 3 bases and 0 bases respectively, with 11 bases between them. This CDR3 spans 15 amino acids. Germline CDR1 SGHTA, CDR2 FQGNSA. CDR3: CASSFGVQNQETQYF. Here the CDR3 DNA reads TGTGCCAGCAGCTTTGGTGTGCAGAACCAAGAGACCCAGTACTTC.

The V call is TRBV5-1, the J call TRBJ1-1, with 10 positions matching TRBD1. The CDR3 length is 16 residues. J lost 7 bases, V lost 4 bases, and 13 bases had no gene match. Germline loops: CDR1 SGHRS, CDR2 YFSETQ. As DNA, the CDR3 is TGCGCCAGCAGCAAAGGACAGGGGGATGCTACAAGTGAAGCTTTCTTT. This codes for CASSKGQGDATSEAFF.

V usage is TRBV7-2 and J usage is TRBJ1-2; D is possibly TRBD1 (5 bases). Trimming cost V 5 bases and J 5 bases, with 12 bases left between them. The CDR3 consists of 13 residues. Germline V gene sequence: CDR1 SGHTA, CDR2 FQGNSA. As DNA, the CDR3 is TGTGCCAGCAGCGAGACGACAGAATATGGCTACACCTTC. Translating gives CASSETTEYGYTF.